This T cell receptor beta chain is drawn from a study of blood T cell repertoires in COVID-19. Sequenced by immunoSEQ multiplex PCR; TCRdb stores in-frame clones only, minus some. The profile shows 110,000 to 150,000 clones, roughly 91% of them singletons. The receptor's source is a man aged 60-69 years with active or convalescent COVID-19. Sequences were obtained from peripheral blood.

Here the CDR3 reads CASSTGTADGELFF. DNA of the CDR3: TGCGCCAGCAGCACCGGGACAGCGGACGGGGAGCTGTTTTTT. This rearrangement joins TRBV4-1 to TRBJ2-2; 7 bases agree with TRBD1. CDR3 length: 14 residues. Trimming at V came to 5 bases and at J to 7 bases, leaving 7 bases not matched to a gene. Germline CDR1 and CDR2: MGHRA and YSYEKL.